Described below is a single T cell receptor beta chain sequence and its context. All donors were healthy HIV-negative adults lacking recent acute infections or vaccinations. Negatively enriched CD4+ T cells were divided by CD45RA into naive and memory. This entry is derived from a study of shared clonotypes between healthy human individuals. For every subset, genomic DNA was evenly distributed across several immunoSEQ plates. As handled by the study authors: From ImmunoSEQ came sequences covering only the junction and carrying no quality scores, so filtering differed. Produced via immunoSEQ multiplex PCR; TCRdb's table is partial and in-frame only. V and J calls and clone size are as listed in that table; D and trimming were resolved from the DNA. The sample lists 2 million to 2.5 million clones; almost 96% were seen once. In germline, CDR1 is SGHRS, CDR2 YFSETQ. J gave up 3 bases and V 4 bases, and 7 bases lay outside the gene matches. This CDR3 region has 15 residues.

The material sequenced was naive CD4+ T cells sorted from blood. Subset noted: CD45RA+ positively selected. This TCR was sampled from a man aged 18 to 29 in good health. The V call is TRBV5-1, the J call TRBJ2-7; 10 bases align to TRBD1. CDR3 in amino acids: CASSTTTGGLYEQYF. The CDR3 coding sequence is TGCGCCAGCAGCACCACGACAGGGGGCCTCTACGAGCAGTACTTC.